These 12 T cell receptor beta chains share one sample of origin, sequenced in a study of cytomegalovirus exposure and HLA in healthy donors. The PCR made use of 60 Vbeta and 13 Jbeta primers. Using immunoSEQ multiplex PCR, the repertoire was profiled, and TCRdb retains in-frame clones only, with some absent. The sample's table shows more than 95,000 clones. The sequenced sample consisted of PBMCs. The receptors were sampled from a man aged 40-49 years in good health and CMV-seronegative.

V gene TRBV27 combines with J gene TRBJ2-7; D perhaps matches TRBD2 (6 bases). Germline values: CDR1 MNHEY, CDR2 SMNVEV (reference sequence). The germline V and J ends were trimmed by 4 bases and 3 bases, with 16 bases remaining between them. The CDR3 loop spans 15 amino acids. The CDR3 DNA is TGTGCCAGCAGTTCCTCTGTGGGGGGAGGCTACGAGCAGTACTTC. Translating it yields CASSSSVGGGYEQYF.

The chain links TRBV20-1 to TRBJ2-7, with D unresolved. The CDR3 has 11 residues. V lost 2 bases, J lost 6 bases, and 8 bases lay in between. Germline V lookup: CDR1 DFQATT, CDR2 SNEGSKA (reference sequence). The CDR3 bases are TGCAGTGCTAGATGGTCGGGCGAGCAGTACTTC. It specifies CSARWSGEQYF.

The CDR3 loop reads CASSPGTGISYGYTF. Here the CDR3 DNA reads TGTGCCAGCAGCCCCGGGACAGGGATCTCGTATGGCTACACCTTC. The genes are TRBV6-1 and TRBJ1-2, with TRBD1 identical over 9 bases. V shed 6 bases and J 5 bases; nucleotides not matched to a gene: 10. The CDR3 spans 15 residues. Per the germline V gene, CDR1 is MNHNS and CDR2 is SASEGT.

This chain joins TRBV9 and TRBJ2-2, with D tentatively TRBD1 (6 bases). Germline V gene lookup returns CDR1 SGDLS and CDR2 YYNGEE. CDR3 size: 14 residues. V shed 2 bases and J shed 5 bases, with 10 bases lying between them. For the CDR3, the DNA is TGTGCCAGCAGCGTGTCGCAGGGGACCGGGGAGCTGTTTTTT. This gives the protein CASSVSQGTGELFF.

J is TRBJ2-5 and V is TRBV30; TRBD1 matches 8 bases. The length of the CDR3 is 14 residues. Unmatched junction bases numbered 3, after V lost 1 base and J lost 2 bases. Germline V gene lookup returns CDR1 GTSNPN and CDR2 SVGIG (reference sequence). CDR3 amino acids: CAWSARTGQETQYF. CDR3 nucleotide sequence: TGTGCCTGGAGTGCGCGGACAGGGCAAGAGACCCAGTACTTC.

CDR3 sequence: CSVPALAGGGETQYF. The CDR3 nucleotides read TGCAGCGTTCCCGCTCTAGCGGGGGGCGGGGAGACCCAGTACTTC. This sequence joins TRBV29-1 and TRBJ2-5; 11 positions agree with TRBD2. CDR1 is SQVTM and CDR2 is ANQGSEA in the germline V gene. Losses at the gene ends were 5 bases for V and 5 bases for J; bases not matched to a gene: 10. CDR3 length equals 15 residues. The full variable domain, with the rest looked up from reference TRBV29-1 and TRBJ2-5, is SAVISQKPSRDICQRGTSLTIQCQVDSQVTMMFWYRQQPGQSLTLIATANQGSEATYESGFVIDKFPISRPNLTFSTLTVSNMSPEDSSIYLCSVPALAGGGETQYFGPGTRLLVL.

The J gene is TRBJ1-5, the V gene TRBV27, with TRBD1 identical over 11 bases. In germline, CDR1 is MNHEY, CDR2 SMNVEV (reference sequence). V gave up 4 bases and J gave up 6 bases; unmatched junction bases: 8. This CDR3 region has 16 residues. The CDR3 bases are TGTGCCAGCAGTTCGGGGACAGGGGGTAGACGTCAGCCCCAGCATTTT. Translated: CASSSGTGGRRQPQHF.

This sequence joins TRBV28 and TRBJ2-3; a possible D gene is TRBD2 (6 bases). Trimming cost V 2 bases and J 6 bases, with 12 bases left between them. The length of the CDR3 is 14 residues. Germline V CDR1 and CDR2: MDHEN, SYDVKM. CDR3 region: CASSLLREGDTQYF. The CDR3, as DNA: TGTGCCAGCAGTTTACTGCGGGAAGGTGATACGCAGTATTTT.

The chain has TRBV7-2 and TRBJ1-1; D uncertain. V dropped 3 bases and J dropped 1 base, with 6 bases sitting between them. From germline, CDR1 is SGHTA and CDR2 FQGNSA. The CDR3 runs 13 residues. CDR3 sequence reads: CASSFDTNTEAFF. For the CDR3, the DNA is TGTGCCAGCAGCTTCGACACGAACACTGAAGCTTTCTTT.

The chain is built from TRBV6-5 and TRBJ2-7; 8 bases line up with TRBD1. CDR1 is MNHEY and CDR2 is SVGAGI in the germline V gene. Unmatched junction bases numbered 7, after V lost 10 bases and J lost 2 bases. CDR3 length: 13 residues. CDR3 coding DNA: TGTGCCACCAGAGGGGACAGGACCTACGAGCAGTACTTC. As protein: CATRGDRTYEQYF.

Written as DNA, the CDR3 is TGTGCCAGCAGCTTTGGACCAGGGGAAAATCAGCCCCAGCATTTT. It encodes CASSFGPGENQPQHF. The chain couples TRBV7-2 to TRBJ1-5; a weak D match, TRBD1 (6 bases). The CDR3 spans 15 residues. Trimming removed 3 bases from V and 4 bases from J, with 13 bases in between. Germline CDR1 reads SGHTA; CDR2 reads FQGNSA.

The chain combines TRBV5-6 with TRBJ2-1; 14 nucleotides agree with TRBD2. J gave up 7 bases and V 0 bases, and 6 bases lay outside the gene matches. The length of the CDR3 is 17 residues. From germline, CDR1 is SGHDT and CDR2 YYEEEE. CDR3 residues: CASSLAFGLAGGNEQFF. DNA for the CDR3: TGTGCCAGCAGCTTGGCCTTCGGACTAGCGGGGGGTAATGAGCAGTTCTTC.